This TCR beta chain stems from a study of control samples from healthy donors and cancer patients. Only in-frame clones appear in the TCRdb table, and some are missing; sequencing was by immunoSEQ multiplex PCR. The sample lists 30,000 or so clones; roughly 95% were seen once. The source of this sequence is a man in his 60s in good health. The material sequenced was blood.

The CDR3 DNA sequence: TGTGCCAGCAGCGAATCGGACCTTGGCTACACCTTC. Its protein product is CASSESDLGYTF. The chain carries TRBV11-2 and TRBJ1-2; no clear D. V was pared by 5 bases and J by 7 bases, with 11 bases between. Germline V gives CDR1 SGHAT, CDR2 FQNNGV. The CDR3 totals 12 residues.